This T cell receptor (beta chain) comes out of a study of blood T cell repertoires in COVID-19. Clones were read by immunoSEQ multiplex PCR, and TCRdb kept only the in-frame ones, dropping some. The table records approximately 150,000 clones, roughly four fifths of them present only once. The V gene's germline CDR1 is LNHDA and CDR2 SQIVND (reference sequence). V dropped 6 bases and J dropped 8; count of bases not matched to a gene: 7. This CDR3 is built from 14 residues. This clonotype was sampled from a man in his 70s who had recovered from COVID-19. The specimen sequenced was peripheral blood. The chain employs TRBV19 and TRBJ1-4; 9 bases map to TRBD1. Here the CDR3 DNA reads TGTGCCAGTAGACCGGGACAGGGATGGGAAAAACTGTTTTTT. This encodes CASRPGQGWEKLFF.